This T cell receptor (beta chain) was profiled in a study of shared T cell receptors in the human thymus. CDR1 is MNHEY and CDR2 is SMNVEV in the germline V gene (reference sequence). The CDR3 totals 17 residues. Trimming cost V 6 bases and J 2 bases; bases outside gene matches: 11. Measured with immunoSEQ multiplex PCR; TCRdb has only the in-frame clones, and not every one. The sample holds approximately 660,000 clones, around 89% seen once. This clone has only one observation. Another study also made use of these data, one on human thymus T cells. This second report adds: Unrelated individuals reportedly shared highly overlapping thymic TCR repertoires.

Material: thymocytes. The clonotype originates from a boy less than two years old with a congenital heart defect. The V and J genes are TRBV27 and TRBJ2-4; 9 positions agree with TRBD1. The CDR3 nucleotides are TGTGCCAGCAGAAGGAACGGACAGGGGCGGACCAAAAACATTCAGTACTTC. Translated, it gives CASRRNGQGRTKNIQYF.